This TCR beta chain is drawn from a study of graft-versus-host responses after intestinal transplantation. The overall study: Every recipient had anti-thymocyte globulin induction and three to four years of tacrolimus plus steroids.

This table comes from immunoSEQ multiplex PCR, and its TCRdb copy is limited to in-frame clones, with some not included. The sample carries about 15,000 clones, more than 80% recorded once. The study, taken as a whole, reports: Early post-transplant HvG declines were associated with peak circulating GvH clone levels.

Intraepithelial plus lamina propria lymphocytes were released by processing graft tissue. Concerning this clone itself: Antigen unknown.

The sequenced sample was ileum tissue, obtained approximately 97 days after intestinal transplant. The receptor was isolated from a human patient who received an intestinal transplant, so some T cells may come from the graft donor.

CDR3 DNA: TGCGCCAGCAGCTTGTTACAGAAACCCACGAACACTGAAGCTTTCTTT. Residues: CASSLLQKPTNTEAFF. The chain combines TRBV5-1 with TRBJ1-1; D is unresolved. There are 16 residues in the CDR3. Germline loops: CDR1 SGHRS, CDR2 YFSETQ. Trimming pared 1 base from V and 1 base from J, leaving 14 bases between.